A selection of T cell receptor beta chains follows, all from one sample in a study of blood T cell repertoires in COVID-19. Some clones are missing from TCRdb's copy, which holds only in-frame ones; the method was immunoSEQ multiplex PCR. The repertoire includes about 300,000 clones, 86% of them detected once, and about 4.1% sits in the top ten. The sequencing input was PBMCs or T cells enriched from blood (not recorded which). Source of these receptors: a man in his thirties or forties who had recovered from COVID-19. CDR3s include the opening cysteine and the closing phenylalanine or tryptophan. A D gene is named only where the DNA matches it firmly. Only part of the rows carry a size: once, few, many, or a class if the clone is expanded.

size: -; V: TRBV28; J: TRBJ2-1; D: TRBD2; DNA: TGTGCCAGCATAAGTAGCGGGGGGGCCTCAACGGCTTTCTTC; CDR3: CASISSGGASTAFF
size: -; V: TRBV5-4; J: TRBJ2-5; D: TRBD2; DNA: TGTGCCAGCAGCGACGCAGGGACTAGCGGGGGGGCGGAGACCCAGTACTTC; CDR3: CASSDAGTSGGAETQYF
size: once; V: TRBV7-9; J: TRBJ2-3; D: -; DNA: TGTGCCAGCAGCTCACCGGGCACAGATACGCAGTATTTT; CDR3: CASSSPGTDTQYF
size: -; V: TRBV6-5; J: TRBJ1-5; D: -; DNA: TGTGCCAGCAGCATTGACATGAGCAATCAGCCCCAGCATTTT; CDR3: CASSIDMSNQPQHF
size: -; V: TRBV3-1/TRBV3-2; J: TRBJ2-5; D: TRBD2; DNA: TGTGCCAGCAGCGTCGAAGCGGGAGGGACCTCTTGGTACCAAGAGACCCAGTACTTC; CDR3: CASSVEAGGTSWYQETQYF
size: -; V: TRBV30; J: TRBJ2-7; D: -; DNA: TGTGCCTGGAGTCCCCTAAGGGGGAACGAGCAGTACTTC; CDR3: CAWSPLRGNEQYF
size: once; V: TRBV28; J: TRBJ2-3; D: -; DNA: TGTGCCAGCAGTCCCCCCCTACCTTCGGGACATCAAACAGATACGCAGTATTTT; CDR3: CASSPPLPSGHQTDTQYF
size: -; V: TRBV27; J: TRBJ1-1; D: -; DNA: TGTGCCAGCAGTTTATCGATAGGGGCCTCTGACGCTTTCTTT; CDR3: CASSLSIGASDAFF
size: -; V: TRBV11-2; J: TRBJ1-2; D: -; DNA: TGTGCCAGCAGCCGGAACAGGTTCTATGGCTACACCTTC; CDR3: CASSRNRFYGYTF
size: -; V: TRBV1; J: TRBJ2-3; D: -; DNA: TGCACCAGCAGACAGCGGGAGGCAGATACGCAGTATTTT; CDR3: CTSRQREADTQYF
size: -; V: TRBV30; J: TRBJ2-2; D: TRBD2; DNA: TGTGCCTGGAGTCCCGGACTAGGAGGCGCCGGGGAGCTGTTTTTT; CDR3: CAWSPGLGGAGELFF
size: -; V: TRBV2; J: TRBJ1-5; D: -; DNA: TGTGCCAGCAGTGGGATAGCTGGCTTCAATCAGCCCCAGCATTTT; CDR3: CASSGIAGFNQPQHF
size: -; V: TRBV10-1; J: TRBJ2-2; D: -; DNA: TGCGCCAGCAGTGAGAACCGAGGAAGGAAAGCCGGGGAGCTGTTTTTT; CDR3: CASSENRGRKAGELFF
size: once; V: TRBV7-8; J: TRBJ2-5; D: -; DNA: TGTGCCAGCAGCCCCCGAGAAGTCCAAGAGACCCAGTACTTC; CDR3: CASSPREVQETQYF
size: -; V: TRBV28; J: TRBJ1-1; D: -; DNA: TGTGCCAGCGATGGGCCCAGGGAAGCTTTCTTT; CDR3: CASDGPREAFF
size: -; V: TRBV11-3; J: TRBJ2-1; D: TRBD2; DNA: TGTGCTAGCAGCCTCTCTAGCGGGGGGTACAATGAGCAGTTCTTC; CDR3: CASSLSSGGYNEQFF
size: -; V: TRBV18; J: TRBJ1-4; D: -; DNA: TGTGCCAGCTCACCTTTCGGCAGGTCCCCCGAAGCTAATGAAAAACTGTTTTTT; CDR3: CASSPFGRSPEANEKLFF